The rows below give T cell receptor beta chains drawn from one sample of a study of blood T cell repertoires in COVID-19. Repertoires were generated with immunoSEQ multiplex PCR, while TCRdb's copy carries only in-frame clones and drops some. The top ten clones hold approximately 10% of a sample with about 39,000 clones, almost 85% of them seen once. Sequencing was done on a sample of peripheral blood. Every receptor here comes from a human donor in a cohort sampled during active COVID-19. CDR3s include the opening cysteine and the closing phenylalanine or tryptophan. The D gene is left open where the match is weak. Clone size is not always given. Where it is, it says once, few, many or a class for expanded clones.

TGTGCCAGTAGTATGTCGAGGGTTCGAACCGGGGAGCTGTTTTTT	CASSMSRVRTGELFF	few	TRBV19	TRBJ2-2	.
TGTGCCAGCAGCCCGGCGGGGGCCCAAGAGACCCAGTACTTC	CASSPAGAQETQYF	.	TRBV7-3	TRBJ2-5	.
TGCGCCAGCAGCTTCGAGGAGACGCAGTATTTT	CASSFEETQYF	.	TRBV5-1	TRBJ2-3	.
TGTGCCAGCAGCGTAGATCCGGTGAACACCGGGGAGCTGTTTTTT	CASSVDPVNTGELFF	.	TRBV9	TRBJ2-2	.
TGTGCCAGCAGCTTAATCGCGGCTAGCTCCTACAATGAGCAGTTCTTC	CASSLIAASSYNEQFF	few	TRBV7-6	TRBJ2-1	.
TGTGCCGCACGCCGGACAGGGACCTACGAGCAGTACTTC	CAARRTGTYEQYF	.	TRBV6-5	TRBJ2-7	TRBD1
TGTGCCTGGAGCGCCCAGACAGGGATTGTCTACAATGAGCAGTTCTTC	CAWSAQTGIVYNEQFF	.	TRBV30	TRBJ2-1	TRBD1
TGTGCCAGCAGCTCAACAGGGGGCGCCTTGTTCTATGGCTACACCTTC	CASSSTGGALFYGYTF	.	TRBV28	TRBJ1-2	TRBD1
TGTGCCTGGAGTCCCCAGTGGGGGGTTAACACTGAAGCTTTCTTT	CAWSPQWGVNTEAFF	.	TRBV30	TRBJ1-1	.
TGTGCCAGCAGCTTGGAGCGGGGGGCCTACAATGAGCAGTTCTTC	CASSLERGAYNEQFF	once	TRBV5-4	TRBJ2-1	TRBD2
TGTGCCAGCAGTTACCAGGGATACGGCAATCAGCCCCAGCATTTT	CASSYQGYGNQPQHF	.	TRBV6-2/TRBV6-3	TRBJ1-5	.
TGCGCCAGCAGCTTTGGGGGAGGAGAGACCCAGTACTTC	CASSFGGGETQYF	.	TRBV5-1	TRBJ2-5	.
TGTGCCAGCAGGAGCGGACAGACGCTATCCTCTGGGGCCAACGTCCTGACTTTC	CASRSGQTLSSGANVLTF	.	TRBV27	TRBJ2-6	.
TGTGCCAGTAGTATACCCCTAAGGGCCGGGGGTCAGCCCCAGCATTTT	CASSIPLRAGGQPQHF	.	TRBV19	TRBJ1-5	.
TGTGCCAGCAGTTTAGGTGCGAAGAACACCGGGGAGCTGTTTTTT	CASSLGAKNTGELFF	.	TRBV27	TRBJ2-2	.
TGTGCCACCAGTGATGGGGGGGAGCCCCCGAATGAGCAGTTCTTC	CATSDGGEPPNEQFF	.	TRBV24-1	TRBJ2-1	TRBD2
TGCGCCAGCAGCTCGCCCGGCGGGGTAACAGATACGCAGTATTTT	CASSSPGGVTDTQYF	.	TRBV5-1	TRBJ2-3	.
TGTGCCAGCAGCCGCCTGGCTGAGACCCAGTACTTC	CASSRLAETQYF	.	TRBV5-6	TRBJ2-5	.
TGTGCCAGCAGCCAAGGGACTCCCGGGGAGCTGTTTTTT	CASSQGTPGELFF	.	TRBV7-2	TRBJ2-2	.
TGTGCCAGCAGTTACGGGACAGGGAACGACGAGCAGTACTTC	CASSYGTGNDEQYF	.	TRBV6-7	TRBJ2-7	TRBD1
TGTGCCAGCAGCGTGGACAGGGGGCTTAACTCACCCCTCCACTTT	CASSVDRGLNSPLHF	.	TRBV5-4	TRBJ1-6	TRBD1
TGTGCCAGCAGCTTAGCTGCGGGGTACGAGCAGTACTTC	CASSLAAGYEQYF	once	TRBV11-3	TRBJ2-7	.
TGCGCCAGCAGCTTGGTTCCGGGGGTCGGGACGGGTGAGCAGTTCTTC	CASSLVPGVGTGEQFF	once	TRBV5-1	TRBJ2-1	.
TGTGCCAGCAGGGAAACAGGGTTGACTAATGAAAAACTGTTTTTT	CASRETGLTNEKLFF	.	TRBV25-1	TRBJ1-4	.
TGTGCCAGCAGCTTAGCCGGGACAGGGGGCGATTTGAATGGCTACACCTTC	CASSLAGTGGDLNGYTF	once	TRBV7-2	TRBJ1-2	TRBD1
TGTGCCAGCAGCCAGCCGAAAAGCGGGGGGCCCGTAGAGCAGTACTTC	CASSQPKSGGPVEQYF	once	TRBV5-4	TRBJ2-7	TRBD2
TGCGCCAGCAGCTCGACTCCCAGCTCCTACAATGAGCAGTTCTTC	CASSSTPSSYNEQFF	few	TRBV5-1	TRBJ2-1	.
TGTGCCAGCAGCTTAACAGGGGAAGGCAATCAGCCCCAGCATTTT	CASSLTGEGNQPQHF	.	TRBV5-6	TRBJ1-5	TRBD1
TGTGCCAGCAGCCACTCCAATCAGGGAAACAATCAGCCCCAGCATTTT	CASSHSNQGNNQPQHF	.	TRBV3-1/TRBV3-2	TRBJ1-5	.
TGCGCCAGCAGTGAGTCACCAGGATTGCACATTCAGTACTTC	CASSESPGLHIQYF	.	TRBV10-1	TRBJ2-4	.
TGCGCCAGCAGCCTCGGGACAGGGATTCAGCCCCAGCATTTT	CASSLGTGIQPQHF	.	TRBV5-1	TRBJ1-5	TRBD1
TGTGCCAGCAGCTGGGACAGGGGAGGGTCCTACGAGCAGTACTTC	CASSWDRGGSYEQYF	.	TRBV5-4	TRBJ2-7	TRBD1
TGCGCCAGCAGCGTGACTAGCACAGATACGCAGTATTTT	CASSVTSTDTQYF	.	TRBV5-1	TRBJ2-3	.
TGTGCCAGCAGCTTAAGCCCGGGTGGTGGCACTGAAGCTTTCTTT	CASSLSPGGGTEAFF	.	TRBV7-2	TRBJ1-1	.
TGTGCCAGCAGTTCGCCCAGCGGGGGCCCCTCCTACGAGCAGTACTTC	CASSSPSGGPSYEQYF	once	TRBV6-5	TRBJ2-7	TRBD2
TGCGCCAGCAGCTGGGGACTAGCGGGAGGTTCCGAGCAGTTCTTC	CASSWGLAGGSEQFF	.	TRBV4-3	TRBJ2-1	TRBD2
TGTGCCAGCAGTAAGGACGGGGTAGGCGAGCAGTTCTTC	CASSKDGVGEQFF	.	TRBV6-4	TRBJ2-1	.
TGTGCCAGTAGTATACAGGGGCTCCATTCACCCCTCCACTTT	CASSIQGLHSPLHF	.	TRBV19	TRBJ1-6	.
TGTGCCAGCAGTTCAAGCCAGAAAAGGAGAGAAAAACTGTTTTTT	CASSSSQKRREKLFF	once	TRBV28	TRBJ1-4	.
TGTGCCAGCAGCCGACTAGCGGGAGAGGAGACCCAGTACTTC	CASSRLAGEETQYF	.	TRBV4-2	TRBJ2-5	TRBD2
TGCAGCGGGAGTGACAGGCCTCCAAGCTACACCTTC	CSGSDRPPSYTF	.	TRBV29-1	TRBJ1-2	.
TGTGCCAGCAGTGGACCGGGACAGGGGGCAGTCGGAGGTTCCTACGAGCAGTACTTC	CASSGPGQGAVGGSYEQYF	.	TRBV6-1	TRBJ2-7	TRBD1